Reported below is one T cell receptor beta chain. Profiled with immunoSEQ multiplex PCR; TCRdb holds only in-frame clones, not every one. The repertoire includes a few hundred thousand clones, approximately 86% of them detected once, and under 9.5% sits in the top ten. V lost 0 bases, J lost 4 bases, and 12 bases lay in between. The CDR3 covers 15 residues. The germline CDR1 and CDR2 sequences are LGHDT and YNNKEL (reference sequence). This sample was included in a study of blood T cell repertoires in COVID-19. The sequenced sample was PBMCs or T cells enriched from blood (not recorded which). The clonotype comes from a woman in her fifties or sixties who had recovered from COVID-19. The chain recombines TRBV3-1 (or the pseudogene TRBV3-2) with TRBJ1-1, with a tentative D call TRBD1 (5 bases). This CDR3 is CASSQDSGRVTEAFF. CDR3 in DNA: TGTGCCAGCAGCCAAGATTCGGGCAGGGTCACTGAAGCTTTCTTT.